In this sample, the clone carrying this T cell receptor beta chain turned up many times. TCRdb processed the 5' RACE reads anew with MiXCR; each CDR3 protein has one entry. The table has about 56,000 distinct CDR3 sequences, roughly 8% seen once; the top ten hold approximately 15%. Time point of the sample: sample taken at primary tumor resection. Sequencing of whole RNA from tumor, nontumor lung or frozen PBMC involved no sorting. These data are taken from a study of spatial heterogeneity in lung cancer. The V end was cut by 6 bases, the J end by 1 base, with 7 bases between. This CDR3 has 13 residues. Germline V gene lookup returns CDR1 MNHEY and CDR2 SMNVEV (reference sequence).

Sequenced here: PBMCs, sampled at surgery. The chain employs TRBV27 and TRBJ2-1; TRBD1 is a possible D gene (5 bases). This TCR was sampled from a female donor with early-stage non-small cell lung cancer. The CDR3 DNA reads as TGTGCCAGCAGGCCAGGGTCCTACAATGAGCAGTTCTTC. Translation: CASRPGSYNEQFF.